These 21 T cell receptor beta chains were all obtained from the same sample, sequenced in a study of cytomegalovirus exposure and HLA in healthy donors. Amplification used 60 Vbeta primers and 13 Jbeta primers. Measured with immunoSEQ multiplex PCR; TCRdb has only the in-frame clones, and not every one. The sample carries 100,000 or so clones, about 80% recorded once. Source material: PBMCs. These receptors all stem from a human donor in good health.

This clone was detected only a few times. J is TRBJ2-7 and V is TRBV9; perhaps TRBD1 as D (6 bases). The CDR3 has 14 amino acids. Trimming left V 3 bases short and J 2 bases short, with 12 bases between. Germline CDR1 and CDR2: SGDLS and YYNGEE. CDR3 sequence: CASSDRDMTYEQYF. CDR3 sequence (DNA): TGTGCCAGCAGCGACCGGGACATGACCTACGAGCAGTACTTC.

This clone has more than one count but fewer than ten. Here the CDR3 reads CASSFGLAGLQETQYF. CDR3 coding DNA: TGCGCCAGCAGCTTCGGACTAGCGGGGCTCCAAGAGACCCAGTACTTC. This rearrangement joins TRBV5-1 to TRBJ2-5; TRBD2 matches 12 bases. This CDR3 spans 16 amino acids. Losses at the gene ends were 2 bases for V and 1 base for J; bases not matched to a gene: 3. CDR1 is SGHRS and CDR2 is YFSETQ in the germline V gene.

Turning to this clone: At one boundary the junction diverges from the germline segment, which might be a read error. This rearrangement joins TRBV6-6 to TRBJ1-1, with TRBD1 matching over 9 bases. The CDR3 is 11 residues long. Germline V gene data show CDR1 as MNHNY and CDR2 as SVGAGI (reference sequence). Written as DNA, the CDR3 is TGTGCCAGCACCGACAGGACAGGGGTATGCTTT. It translates to CASTDRTGVCF.

The V gene is TRBV7-9, the J gene TRBJ2-2; D gene uncertain. This CDR3 region has 13 residues. Germline-derived CDR1 and CDR2 are SEHNR and FQNEAQ (reference sequence). Trimming stripped 1 base from V and 8 bases from J, with 8 bases between. As DNA, the CDR3 is TGTGCCAGCAGCTTAGATGCGGTAGGGGAGCTGTTTTTT. Translating it yields CASSLDAVGELFF.

This clone was seen a few times. The chain carries TRBV15 and TRBJ2-1; 7 bases are a match to TRBD1. J lost 12 bases, V lost 0 bases, and 14 bases had no gene match. The CDR3 contains 16 residues. Germline V gives CDR1 LNHNV, CDR2 YYDKDF (reference sequence). This CDR3 reads CATSRDHDRSAGGQFF. The CDR3 DNA is TGTGCCACCAGCAGAGATCACGATAGATCCGCAGGGGGGCAGTTCTTC.

V gene TRBV7-2 combines with J gene TRBJ1-1; 7 nucleotides line up with TRBD1. Trimming at V came to 2 bases and at J to 4 bases, leaving 13 bases not matched to a gene. Germline CDR1 SGHTA, CDR2 FQGNSA. The CDR3 totals 17 residues. The CDR3 protein is CASSLITGVDMSTEAFF. The CDR3 DNA reads TGTGCCAGCAGCTTAATTACAGGGGTGGATATGTCCACTGAAGCTTTCTTT.

This chain connects TRBV5-6 to TRBJ1-1, with D tentatively TRBD1 (5 bases). Trimming took off 0 bases at V and 3 bases at J, with 9 bases between the two ends. Germline V gene data show CDR1 as SGHDT and CDR2 as YYEEEE. The CDR3 runs to 14 residues. As DNA, the CDR3 is TGTGCCAGCAGCTTGGGCGGGGGGGACACTGAAGCTTTCTTT. Protein: CASSLGGGDTEAFF.

The sample holds one count of this clone. This chain joins TRBV7-2 and TRBJ1-6; 10 positions match TRBD1. Germline CDR1 SGHTA, CDR2 FQGNSA. V was clipped by 5 bases and J by 7 bases; unmatched bases: 5. The CDR3 runs to 15 residues. This CDR3 reads CASSPRTGGNSPLHF. The CDR3 region has the DNA TGTGCCAGCAGCCCCAGGACAGGGGGAAATTCACCCCTCCACTTT.

The chain has TRBV2 and TRBJ1-5, with D possibly matching TRBD1 (6 bases). This CDR3 region has 15 residues. CDR1 is SNHLY and CDR2 is FYNNEI in the germline V gene. V gave up 6 bases and J gave up 0 bases, with 12 bases separating them. CDR3 protein: CASSGQLYSNQPQHF. In DNA form, the CDR3 reads TGTGCCAGCAGCGGACAGTTATATAGCAATCAGCCCCAGCATTTT.

The rearrangement uses TRBV5-5 and TRBJ2-2, with 9 bases aligning to TRBD1. This CDR3 comprises 18 residues. Germline assignment: CDR1 SGHKS and CDR2 YYEKEE (reference sequence). Losses at the gene ends were 4 bases for V and 4 bases for J; bases not matched to a gene: 14. The CDR3 bases are TGTGCCAGCAGCACGACGCTCCGGGACAGGGTTGCCACCGGGGAGCTGTTTTTT. This translates into CASSTTLRDRVATGELFF. Complete variable domain (other parts from reference TRBV5-5 and TRBJ2-2): DAGVTQSPTHLIKTRGQQVTLRCSPISGHKSVSWYQQVLGQGPQFIFQYYEKEERGRGNFPDRFSARQFPNYSSELNVNALLLGDSALYLCASSTTLRDRVATGELFFGEGSRLTVL.

V and J are TRBV7-2 and TRBJ1-1; no firm D call. The V and J ends lost 2 bases and 4 bases respectively, with 11 bases between them. CDR1 and CDR2 (germline): SGHTA, FQGNSA. CDR3 length: 14 amino acids. Here the CDR3 DNA reads TGTGCCAGCAGCTTAAGACTCGAGGGCACTGAAGCTTTCTTT. This sequence encodes CASSLRLEGTEAFF.

This chain joins TRBV14 and TRBJ2-5; 7 bases match TRBD2. The J call may be mistaken, given a closer DNA end match to TRBJ2-7. From germline, CDR1 is SGHDN and CDR2 FVKESK. This CDR3 is built from 13 residues. The CDR3 reads CASSQAREGEQYF. The CDR3 coding sequence is TGTGCCAGCAGCCAAGCCAGGGAGGGCGAGCAGTACTTC.

The chain uses TRBV18 and TRBJ2-2; 7 nucleotides align to TRBD1. The germline CDR1 and CDR2 sequences are KGHSH and LQKENI. This CDR3 has 17 residues. Losses at the gene ends were 2 bases for V and 4 bases for J; bases not matched to a gene: 10. The CDR3 here is CASSPSSTGASTGELFF. CDR3 DNA sequence: TGTGCCAGCTCACCATCCTCCACAGGGGCGAGCACCGGGGAGCTGTTTTTT.

V gene TRBV15 combines with J gene TRBJ2-7, with D perhaps TRBD2 (6 bases). The CDR3 extends over 14 amino acids. In germline, CDR1 is LNHNV, CDR2 YYDKDF (reference sequence). Trimming took 7 bases from V and 5 from J, leaving 18 bases between them. The chain's CDR3 is CATTTTRGGNEQYF. In DNA, the CDR3 is TGTGCCACCACCACAACTAGGGGAGGCAACGAGCAGTACTTC.

The V gene is TRBV11-2, the J gene TRBJ2-7, with TRBD1 matching over 7 bases. V trimming: 4 bases; J trimming: 2 bases; junction bases outside the gene matches: 8. CDR3 size: 15 residues. Per the germline V gene, CDR1 is SGHAT and CDR2 is FQNNGV. CDR3 sequence (DNA): TGTGCCAGCAGCTCAGACAGGGTAGGGACCTACGAGCAGTACTTC. Its translation: CASSSDRVGTYEQYF. The full variable domain, rest sourced from reference TRBV11-2 and TRBJ2-7, is EAGVAQSPRYKIIEKRQSVAFWCNPISGHATLYWYQQILGQGPKLLIQFQNNGVVDDSQLPKDRFSAERLKGVDSTLKIQPAKLEDSAVYLCASSSDRVGTYEQYFGPGTRLTVT.

This chain links TRBV7-2 with TRBJ2-1; 11 nucleotides agree with TRBD2. The length of the CDR3 is 17 residues. CDR1 and CDR2 (germline): SGHTA, FQGNSA. Germline trimming cut 0 bases from V and 2 bases from J; bases unmatched to any gene: 3. The CDR3 sequence is CASSLASGGVPYNEQFF. CDR3 nucleotide sequence: TGTGCCAGCAGCTTAGCTAGCGGGGGGGTCCCCTACAATGAGCAGTTCTTC. The complete variable domain, with remaining parts taken from reference TRBV7-2 and TRBJ2-1, reads GAGVSQSPSNKVTEKGKDVELRCDPISGHTALYWYRQSLGQGLEFLIYFQGNSAPDKSGLPSDRFSAERTGGSVSTLTIQRTQQEDSAVYLCASSLASGGVPYNEQFFGPGTRLTVL.

This clone was observed a few times. J is TRBJ2-2 and V is TRBV9; 10 bases match TRBD2. J was trimmed by 6 bases and V by 1 base; bases with no gene match: 6. The CDR3 runs 16 residues. The germline CDR1 and CDR2 sequences are SGDLS and YYNGEE. Here the CDR3 DNA reads TGTGCCAGCAGCGTACAAAGCGGGAGGGCATCCGGGGAGCTGTTTTTT. It translates to CASSVQSGRASGELFF.

This clone appeared a few times. The chain carries TRBV7-2 and TRBJ1-6; TRBD1 aligns across 9 bases. Germline CDR1 is SGHTA and CDR2 is FQGNSA. CDR3 size: 14 residues. With V trimmed by 5 bases and J by 7 bases, 3 bases remained unmatched. As DNA, the CDR3 is TGTGCCAGCAGCAGACAGGGGGAAAATTCACCCCTCCACTTT. Translated: CASSRQGENSPLHF.

This chain uses TRBV7-2 with TRBJ2-5; the D gene is possibly TRBD2 (6 bases). In germline, CDR1 is SGHTA, CDR2 FQGNSA. Trimming stripped 6 bases from V and 9 bases from J, with 14 bases between. The CDR3 contains 12 residues. CDR3 region: CASREGGKSQYF. The CDR3 DNA is TGTGCCAGCAGGGAGGGCGGGAAGTCCCAGTACTTC.

V is TRBV5-1 and J is TRBJ2-5; TRBD2 might be the D (7 bases). Trimming pared 0 bases from V and 5 bases from J, leaving 17 bases between. The CDR3 loop spans 16 amino acids. Germline CDR1 reads SGHRS; CDR2 reads YFSETQ. The CDR3 bases are TGCGCCAGCAGCTTGGCGCGGGGGCAGGTTAGGGAGACCCAGTACTTC. Translating gives CASSLARGQVRETQYF.

This CDR3 is CASSRGQDQPQHF. CDR3 nucleotides: TGTGCCAGCAGCCGGGGACAGGATCAGCCCCAGCATTTT. The rearrangement uses TRBV11-2 and TRBJ1-5; 8 nucleotides line up with TRBD1. Germline trimming cut 5 bases from V and 5 bases from J; bases unmatched to any gene: 2. The germline gives CDR1 SGHAT, CDR2 FQNNGV. This CDR3 is 13 amino acids long.